This is a list of T cell receptor beta chains from one sample in a study of follicular helper T cells after annual influenza vaccination. Sequencing was performed with immunoSEQ multiplex PCR; in TCRdb, only in-frame clones are kept and a portion is missing. The table has some 5,900 clones, over 80% seen once. Sample: CXCR5- memory CD4+ T cells sorted from blood, taken on the day of influenza vaccination. The receptors come from an adult who received the influenza vaccine. CDR3s include the opening cysteine and the closing phenylalanine or tryptophan. The D gene is left open where the match is weak. Clone size is given for some rows only: seen once, a few or many times, or a class if the clone is expanded.

v_call	j_call	d_call	clone_size	cdr3_aa	cdr3_nt
TRBV6-5	TRBJ2-6	-	once	CASSSRGGSGANVLTF	TGTGCCAGCAGTTCACGTGGGGGATCTGGGGCCAACGTCCTGACTTTC
TRBV10-2	TRBJ1-1	-	-	CASSGGGTEAFF	TGCGCCAGCAGTGGGGGGGGCACTGAAGCTTTCTTT
TRBV9	TRBJ2-3	TRBD2	-	CASSVGDSGGAETDTQYF	TGTGCCAGCAGCGTAGGAGATAGCGGGGGGGCCGAGACAGATACGCAGTATTTT
TRBV29-1	TRBJ1-1	-	-	CSVSTGVDTEAFF	TGCAGCGTGAGTACAGGCGTGGACACTGAAGCTTTCTTT
TRBV5-4	TRBJ2-1	TRBD2	few	CASSLAGRGGNEQFF	TGTGCCAGCAGCTTGGCCGGGCGGGGGGGAAATGAGCAGTTCTTC
TRBV7-7	TRBJ2-2	TRBD2	-	CASSRASGGATGELFF	TGTGCTAGCAGTCGAGCTAGCGGGGGGGCCACCGGGGAGCTGTTTTTT
TRBV7-2	TRBJ1-4	-	-	CASSSDSPLNEKLFF	TGTGCCAGCAGCAGCGACAGCCCACTTAATGAAAAACTGTTTTTT
TRBV4-1	TRBJ1-6	-	-	CASSQDGGSADSPLHF	TGCGCCAGCAGCCAAGACGGCGGCTCCGCGGATTCACCCCTCCACTTT
TRBV4-1	TRBJ2-2	-	-	CASSQGGNQGSPSSGELFF	TGCGCCAGCAGCCAAGGGGGAAACCAGGGATCCCCTTCCTCCGGGGAGCTGTTTTTT
TRBV7-2	TRBJ2-7	-	-	CASSSSPPHRAYEQYF	TGTGCCAGCAGTTCGTCCCCCCCCCACAGGGCCTACGAGCAGTACTTC
TRBV18	TRBJ2-7	-	few	CASSLGGGSYEQYF	TGTGCCAGCTCACTGGGCGGTGGGTCTTACGAGCAGTACTTC
TRBV14	TRBJ2-7	TRBD1	-	CASSQARGLKGSSYEQYF	TGTGCCAGCAGCCAAGCCAGGGGGTTAAAGGGGAGCTCCTACGAGCAGTACTTC
TRBV5-1	TRBJ1-6	TRBD1	-	CASSTGTGGNSPLHF	TGCGCCAGCAGTACTGGGACAGGGGGGAATTCACCCCTCCACTTT
TRBV5-1	TRBJ1-1	-	few	CASSFSTDMNTEAFF	TGCGCCAGCAGCTTTTCGACAGACATGAACACTGAAGCTTTCTTT
TRBV2	TRBJ2-1	TRBD2	-	CASDSGRGNEQFF	TGTGCCAGCGATAGCGGGAGGGGGAATGAGCAGTTCTTC
TRBV10-2	TRBJ1-5	-	-	CASSENARANQPQHF	TGCGCCAGCAGTGAGAATGCGAGGGCCAATCAGCCCCAGCATTTT
TRBV30	TRBJ1-1	-	-	CAWSVSTEAFF	TGTGCCTGGAGTGTCAGTACTGAAGCTTTCTTT
TRBV11-3	TRBJ2-3	-	-	CASSSTGQTDTQYF	TGTGCCAGCAGCTCTACAGGGCAGACAGATACGCAGTATTTT
TRBV5-1	TRBJ2-3	TRBD1	-	CASSLSTGDATTQYF	TGCGCCAGCAGCTTGTCGACAGGGGACGCAACTACGCAGTATTTT
TRBV2	TRBJ2-2	TRBD1	few	CASRPDREAGELFF	TGTGCCAGCAGGCCGGACAGGGAGGCCGGGGAGCTGTTTTTT
TRBV30	TRBJ2-7	-	-	CAWTDGESEQYF	TGTGCCTGGACCGACGGCGAGTCCGAGCAGTACTTC
TRBV5-1	TRBJ2-5	-	once	CASQQGGGVVETQYF	TGCGCCAGCCAGCAGGGAGGGGGCGTTGTGGAGACCCAGTACTTC
TRBV20-1	TRBJ1-3	-	-	CSARRGNTIYF	TGCAGTGCTAGAAGGGGAAACACCATATATTTT
TRBV27	TRBJ1-1	TRBD1	-	CASSPRTGLNTEAFF	TGTGCCAGCAGTCCACGGACAGGGTTGAACACTGAAGCTTTCTTT
TRBV19	TRBJ2-7	TRBD1	few	CASSPTGVGLYEQYF	TGTGCCAGTAGTCCTACAGGGGTTGGACTCTACGAGCAGTACTTC
TRBV11-3	TRBJ2-2	-	-	CASSFDRSTGELFF	TGTGCCAGCAGCTTTGACAGGAGCACCGGGGAGCTGTTTTTT
TRBV18	TRBJ2-7	TRBD1	-	CASSPYAPTGGGEQYF	TGTGCCAGCTCACCATATGCCCCGACAGGGGGTGGGGAGCAGTACTTC
TRBV14	TRBJ1-4	TRBD1	-	CASSQTGGANEKLFF	TGTGCCAGCAGCCAAACAGGGGGCGCCAATGAAAAACTGTTTTTT
TRBV11-2	TRBJ2-5	-	-	CASSLGGALGETQYF	TGTGCCAGCAGCTTAGGCGGAGCCCTGGGCGAGACCCAGTACTTC
TRBV27	TRBJ1-5	-	-	CASSLSGPGNQPQHF	TGTGCCAGCAGTTTATCGGGACCGGGCAATCAGCCCCAGCATTTT
TRBV7-2	TRBJ2-7	-	-	CASSLQSSYEQYF	TGTGCCAGCAGCTTACAGAGCTCCTACGAGCAGTACTTC
TRBV28	TRBJ2-7	TRBD1	-	CASIQGASYEQYF	TGTGCCAGCATACAGGGGGCCTCCTACGAGCAGTACTTC
TRBV4-1	TRBJ1-3	-	-	CASSQDSGNTIYF	TGCGCCAGCAGCCAAGATTCCGGAAACACCATATATTTT
TRBV11-2	TRBJ2-2	TRBD2	once	CATTPGSGRRTGELFF	TGTGCCACCACACCGGGGAGCGGGAGACGCACCGGGGAGCTGTTTTTT
TRBV19	TRBJ1-1	-	few	CASGTAGIYKAAFF	TGTGCCAGTGGTACAGCCGGGATCTACAAAGCAGCTTTCTTT
TRBV5-1	TRBJ1-5	-	-	CASSVDGQPNQPQHF	TGCGCCAGCAGCGTTGACGGACAACCCAATCAGCCCCAGCATTTT
TRBV10-3	TRBJ2-7	-	-	CAISERAYEQYF	TGTGCCATCAGTGAAAGGGCCTACGAGCAGTACTTC
TRBV6-1	TRBJ1-1	-	-	CASSPRADTEAFF	TGTGCCAGCAGCCCAAGGGCCGACACTGAAGCTTTCTTT
TRBV10-3	TRBJ1-1	-	-	CAISESRGSITEAFF	TGTGCCATCAGTGAGTCGAGAGGGAGCATCACTGAAGCTTTCTTT
TRBV19	TRBJ2-1	TRBD2	-	CASSLSSGRAVEQFF	TGTGCCAGTAGTCTCTCTAGCGGGAGGGCCGTTGAGCAGTTCTTC
TRBV4-1	TRBJ1-4	-	once	CASSQEWGRREKLFF	TGCGCCAGCAGCCAAGAGTGGGGGCGAAGAGAAAAACTGTTTTTT
TRBV5-1	TRBJ1-2	TRBD1	-	CASRLDRGNGYTF	TGCGCCAGCAGACTGGACAGGGGGAACGGCTACACCTTC
TRBV7-2	TRBJ2-5	TRBD2	-	CASTAYGLAGPRGGETQYF	TGTGCCAGCACAGCTTATGGACTAGCGGGACCCCGGGGGGGAGAGACCCAGTACTTC
TRBV2	TRBJ2-2	-	-	CASSEEGDGELFF	TGTGCCAGCAGTGAAGAGGGAGACGGGGAGCTGTTTTTT
TRBV11-2	TRBJ2-1	-	few	CASSLDPRINEQFF	TGTGCCAGCAGCTTAGATCCCCGGATAAATGAGCAGTTCTTC
TRBV19	TRBJ1-5	TRBD1	-	CASSMAGDREGQPQHF	TGTGCCAGTAGTATGGCTGGGGACAGGGAGGGTCAGCCCCAGCATTTT
TRBV4-2	TRBJ2-6	-	-	CASSQDEANVLTF	TGTGCCAGCAGCCAAGACGAGGCCAACGTCCTGACTTTC
TRBV6-1	TRBJ2-7	-	-	CASSEGGSRAYEQYF	TGTGCCAGCAGTGAAGGGGGGTCAAGGGCCTACGAGCAGTACTTC
TRBV11-1	TRBJ2-7	TRBD2	-	CASSFVDLAGAYEQYF	TGTGCCAGCAGCTTCGTGGACCTAGCGGGAGCCTACGAGCAGTACTTC
TRBV5-4	TRBJ2-2	-	few	CASSEPGLSTGELFF	TGTGCCAGCAGCGAACCGGGACTCTCCACCGGGGAGCTGTTTTTT